The T cell receptor (beta chain) described here comes from a study of CD8 T cells in Susac syndrome. The authors reverse transcribed roughly 0.5 to 1 ug RNA with random hexamers. TCRdb recomputed calls from the immunoSEQ multiplex PCR reads with MiXCR, one row per CDR3 protein. The data hold about 200,000 distinct CDR3 sequences, with 85% to 95% observed a single time. Germline V gene sequence: CDR1 MNHEY, CDR2 SMNVEV (reference sequence). This CDR3 is built from 14 residues. The V and J ends lost 6 bases and 5 bases respectively, with 16 bases between them. The source of this sequence is a human donor with multiple sclerosis. This chain links TRBV27 with TRBJ1-2, with D possibly matching TRBD1 (6 bases). Sequencing input: CD4+ T cells from PBMCs. CDR3 in amino acids: CASRPPQGGYGYTF. CDR3 nucleotides: TGTGCCAGCAGACCACCACAGGGAGGGTATGGCTACACCTTC.